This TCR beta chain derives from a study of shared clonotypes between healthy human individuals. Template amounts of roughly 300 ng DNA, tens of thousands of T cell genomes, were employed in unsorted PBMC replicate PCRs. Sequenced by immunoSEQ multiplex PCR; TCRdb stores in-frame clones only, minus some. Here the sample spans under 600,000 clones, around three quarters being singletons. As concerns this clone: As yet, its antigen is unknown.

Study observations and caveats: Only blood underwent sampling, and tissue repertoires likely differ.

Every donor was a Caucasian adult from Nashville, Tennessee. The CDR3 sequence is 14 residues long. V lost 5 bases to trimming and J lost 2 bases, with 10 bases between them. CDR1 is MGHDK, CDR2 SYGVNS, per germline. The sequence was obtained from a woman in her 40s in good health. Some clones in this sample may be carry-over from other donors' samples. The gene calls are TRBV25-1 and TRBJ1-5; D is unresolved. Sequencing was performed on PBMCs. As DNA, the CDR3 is TGTGCCAGCAGTCGGTCCGGCGGCAATCAGCCCCAGCATTTT. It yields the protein CASSRSGGNQPQHF.